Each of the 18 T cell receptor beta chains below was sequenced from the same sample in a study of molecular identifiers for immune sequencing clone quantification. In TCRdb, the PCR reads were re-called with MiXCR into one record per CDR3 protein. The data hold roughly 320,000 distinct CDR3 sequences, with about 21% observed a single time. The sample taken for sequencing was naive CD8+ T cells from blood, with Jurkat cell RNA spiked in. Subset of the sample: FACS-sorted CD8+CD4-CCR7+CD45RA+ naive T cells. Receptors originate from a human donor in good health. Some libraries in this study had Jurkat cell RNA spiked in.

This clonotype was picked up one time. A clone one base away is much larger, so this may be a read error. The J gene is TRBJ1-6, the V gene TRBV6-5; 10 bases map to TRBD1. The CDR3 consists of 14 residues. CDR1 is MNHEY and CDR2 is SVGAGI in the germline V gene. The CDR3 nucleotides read TGTGCCAGCAGCTCCGGGACAGGGGATTCATCCCTCCACTTT. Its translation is CASSSGTGDSSLHF.

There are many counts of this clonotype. The CDR3 DNA reads as TGTGCCAGCAGTTACTGGGAGAATGAGCAGTTCTTC. It encodes CASSYWENEQFF. The chain is built from TRBV6-2 or TRBV6-3 and TRBJ2-1, with D maybe TRBD2 (5 bases). Germline loops: CDR1 MNHEY, CDR2 SVGEGT. Between the trimmed V and J ends, which lost 1 base and 7 bases, there was a span of 5 bases. The CDR3 has 12 amino acids.

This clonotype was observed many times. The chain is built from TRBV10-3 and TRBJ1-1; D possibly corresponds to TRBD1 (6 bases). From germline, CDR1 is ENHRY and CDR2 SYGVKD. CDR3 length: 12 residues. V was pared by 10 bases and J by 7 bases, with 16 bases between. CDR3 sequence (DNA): TGTGCCACCCTGGGGGGCAGTCTTGAAGCTTTCTTT. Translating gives CATLGGSLEAFF.

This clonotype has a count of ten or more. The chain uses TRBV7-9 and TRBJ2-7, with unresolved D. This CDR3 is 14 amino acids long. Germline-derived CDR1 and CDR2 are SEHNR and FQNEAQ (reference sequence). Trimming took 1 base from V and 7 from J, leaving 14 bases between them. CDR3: CASSLVLAPSEQYF. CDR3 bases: TGTGCCAGCAGCTTAGTTCTGGCGCCGTCAGAGCAGTACTTC.

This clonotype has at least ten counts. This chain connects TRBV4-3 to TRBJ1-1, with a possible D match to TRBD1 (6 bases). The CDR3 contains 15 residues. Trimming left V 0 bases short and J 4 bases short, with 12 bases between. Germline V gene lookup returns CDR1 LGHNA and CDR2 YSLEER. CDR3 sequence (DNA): TGCGCCAGCAGCCAAGAAGTTCCAGGGGCCACTGAAGCTTTCTTT. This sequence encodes CASSQEVPGATEAFF.

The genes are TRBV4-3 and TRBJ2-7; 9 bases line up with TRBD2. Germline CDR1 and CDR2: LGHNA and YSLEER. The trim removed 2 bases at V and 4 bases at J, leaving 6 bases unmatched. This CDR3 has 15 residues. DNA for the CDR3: TGCGCCAGCAGCCAAATTAGCGGGGGCTTTTACGAGCAGTACTTC. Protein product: CASSQISGGFYEQYF.

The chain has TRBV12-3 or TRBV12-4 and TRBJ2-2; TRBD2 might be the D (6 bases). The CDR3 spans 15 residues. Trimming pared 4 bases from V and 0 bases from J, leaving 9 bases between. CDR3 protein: CASSSSETNTGELFF. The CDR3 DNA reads TGTGCCAGCAGTTCTAGCGAGACGAACACCGGGGAGCTGTTTTTT.

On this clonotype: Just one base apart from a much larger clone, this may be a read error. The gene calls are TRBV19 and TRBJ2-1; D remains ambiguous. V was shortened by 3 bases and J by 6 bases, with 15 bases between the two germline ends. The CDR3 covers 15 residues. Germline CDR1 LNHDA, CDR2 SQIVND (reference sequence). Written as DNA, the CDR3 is TGTGCCAGTAGTATCTTAAGCGCTGCCTGCAATGAGCAGTTCTTC. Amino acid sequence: CASSILSAACNEQFF.

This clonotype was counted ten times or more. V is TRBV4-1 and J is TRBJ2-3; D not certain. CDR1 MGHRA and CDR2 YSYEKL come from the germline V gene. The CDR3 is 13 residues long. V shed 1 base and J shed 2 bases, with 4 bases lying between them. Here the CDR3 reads CASSQALTDTQYF. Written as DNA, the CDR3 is TGCGCCAGCAGCCAAGCGCTCACAGATACGCAGTATTTT.

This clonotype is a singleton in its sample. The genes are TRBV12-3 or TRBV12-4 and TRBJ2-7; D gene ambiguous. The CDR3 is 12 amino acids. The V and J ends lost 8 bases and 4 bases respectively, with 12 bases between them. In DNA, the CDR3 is TGTGCCAGCGGTCCGTCGCGGTACGAGCAGTACTTC. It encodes CASGPSRYEQYF.

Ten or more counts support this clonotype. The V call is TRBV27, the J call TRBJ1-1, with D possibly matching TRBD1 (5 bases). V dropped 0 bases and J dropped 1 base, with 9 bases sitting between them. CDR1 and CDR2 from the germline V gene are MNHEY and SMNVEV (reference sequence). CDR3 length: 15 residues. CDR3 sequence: CASSLSWQGNTEAFF. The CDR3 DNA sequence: TGTGCCAGCAGTTTATCGTGGCAGGGGAACACTGAAGCTTTCTTT.

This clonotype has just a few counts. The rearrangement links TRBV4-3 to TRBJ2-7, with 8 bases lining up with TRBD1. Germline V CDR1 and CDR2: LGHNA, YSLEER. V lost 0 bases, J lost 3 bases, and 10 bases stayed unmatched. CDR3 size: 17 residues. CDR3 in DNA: TGCGCCAGCAGCCAAGAATCGCCCCGGACAGGGAGCTACGAGCAGTACTTC. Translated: CASSQESPRTGSYEQYF.

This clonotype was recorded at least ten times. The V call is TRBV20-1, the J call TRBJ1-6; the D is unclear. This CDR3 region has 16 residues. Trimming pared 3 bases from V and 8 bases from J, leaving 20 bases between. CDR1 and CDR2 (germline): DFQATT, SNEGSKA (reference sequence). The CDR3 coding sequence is TGCAGTGCTAGGCCCCTTGTAAGAGGTCCTGATTCACCCCTCCACTTT. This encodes CSARPLVRGPDSPLHF.

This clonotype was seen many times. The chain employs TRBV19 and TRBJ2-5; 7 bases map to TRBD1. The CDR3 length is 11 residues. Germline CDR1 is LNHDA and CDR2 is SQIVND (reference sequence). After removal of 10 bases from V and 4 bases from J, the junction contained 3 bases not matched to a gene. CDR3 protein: CATTGVETQYF. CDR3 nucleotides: TGTGCCACTACAGGGGTAGAGACCCAGTACTTC. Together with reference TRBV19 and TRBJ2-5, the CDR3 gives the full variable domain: DGGITQSPKYLFRKEGQNVTLSCEQNLNHDAMYWYRQDPGQGLRLIYYSQIVNDFQKGDIAEGYSVSREKKESFPLTVTSAQKNPTAFYLCATTGVETQYFGPGTRLLVL.

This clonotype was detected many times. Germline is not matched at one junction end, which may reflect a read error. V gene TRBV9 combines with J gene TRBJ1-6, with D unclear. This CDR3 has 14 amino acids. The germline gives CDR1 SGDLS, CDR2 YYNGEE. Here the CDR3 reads CASNVGAATDPLHF. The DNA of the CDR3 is TGTGCCAGCAACGTAGGAGCCGCGACGGATCCCCTCCACTTT.

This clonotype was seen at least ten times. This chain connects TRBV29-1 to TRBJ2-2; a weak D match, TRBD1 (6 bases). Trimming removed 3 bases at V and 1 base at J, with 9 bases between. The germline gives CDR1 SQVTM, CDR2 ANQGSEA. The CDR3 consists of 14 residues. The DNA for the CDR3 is TGCAGCGTTGATGGCAGGGGGAACACCGGGGAGCTGTTTTTT. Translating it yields CSVDGRGNTGELFF.

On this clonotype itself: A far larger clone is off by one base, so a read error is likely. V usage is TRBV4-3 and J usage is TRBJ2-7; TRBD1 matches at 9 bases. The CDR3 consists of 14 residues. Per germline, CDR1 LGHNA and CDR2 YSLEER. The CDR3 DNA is TGCGCCAGCAGCCTGGGGACAGGGTCCTGCGAGCAGTACTTC. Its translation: CASSLGTGSCEQYF.

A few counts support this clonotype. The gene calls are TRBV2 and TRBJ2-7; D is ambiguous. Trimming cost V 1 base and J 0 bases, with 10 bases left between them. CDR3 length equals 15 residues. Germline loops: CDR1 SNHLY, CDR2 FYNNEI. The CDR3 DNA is TGTGCCAGCAGTGAAGGCAGGCTAAACTCCTACGAGCAGTACTTC. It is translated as CASSEGRLNSYEQYF.